The 27 T cell receptor beta chains in this list originate from one sample, sequenced in a study of T cell responses to AZD1222 COVID-19 vaccine. This table comes from immunoSEQ multiplex PCR, and its TCRdb copy is limited to in-frame clones, with some not included. The sample yields under 150,000 clones, 90% to 95% seen once. Sequenced here: peripheral blood, sampled on day 0 of AZD1222 vaccination. All receptors derive from an adult in good health.

V and J are TRBV3-1 (or the pseudogene TRBV3-2) and TRBJ1-1; TRBD1 is a possible D gene (5 bases). Trimming took 0 bases from V and 0 from J, leaving 14 bases between them. Germline loops: CDR1 LGHDT, CDR2 YNNKEL (reference sequence). This CDR3 has 17 amino acids. The CDR3 sequence: CASSQDPRGGLNTEAFF. The DNA for the CDR3 is TGTGCCAGCAGCCAAGATCCCCGGGGGGGTCTGAACACTGAAGCTTTCTTT.

The J gene is TRBJ2-1, the V gene TRBV9; D might be TRBD1 (5 bases). V was pared by 0 bases and J by 9 bases, with 7 bases between. The CDR3 has 12 amino acids. Germline lookup yields CDR1 SGDLS and CDR2 YYNGEE. The CDR3 reads CASSVGGGEQFF. Here the CDR3 DNA reads TGTGCCAGCAGCGTAGGGGGCGGTGAGCAGTTCTTC.

This clone was observed a single time. The gene calls are TRBV11-3 and TRBJ2-7; D tentatively fits TRBD1 or TRBD2 (5 bases each). This CDR3 has 13 residues. V lost 5 bases, J lost 2 bases, and 10 bases lay in between. Germline V gene sequence: CDR1 SGHNT, CDR2 YENEEA. This CDR3 reads CASSGGDAYEQYF. The CDR3 DNA sequence: TGTGCCAGCAGCGGGGGTGACGCCTACGAGCAGTACTTC.

The chain is built from TRBV7-2 and TRBJ2-5, with unresolved D. The CDR3 runs to 15 residues. V was trimmed by 1 base and J by 3 bases, leaving 12 bases between them. Germline CDR1 and CDR2: SGHTA and FQGNSA. CDR3 nucleotides: TGTGCCAGCAGCTTAGAGGGCAGACTTAAAGAGACCCAGTACTTC. Translating gives CASSLEGRLKETQYF.

This clone came up a few times. V usage is TRBV9 and J usage is TRBJ1-6, with no clear D. There are 13 residues in the CDR3. From germline, CDR1 is SGDLS and CDR2 YYNGEE. V was clipped by 0 bases and J by 8 bases, with 6 bases between them. CDR3 loop: CASSVGGDSPLHF. CDR3 nucleotide sequence: TGTGCCAGCAGCGTAGGTGGGGATTCACCCCTCCACTTT. The whole variable domain, filled in from reference TRBV9 and TRBJ1-6, reads DSGVTQTPKHLITATGQRVTLRCSPRSGDLSVYWYQQSLDQGLQFLIQYYNGEERAKGNILERFSAQQFPDLHSELNLSSLELGDSALYFCASSVGGDSPLHFGNGTRLTVT.

The rearrangement links TRBV19 to TRBJ2-5, with 7 bases identical to TRBD1. The V gene end was trimmed by 4 bases and the J gene end by 4 bases; junction bases not matched to a gene: 6. This CDR3 spans 14 amino acids. Looked up from germline, CDR1 is LNHDA and CDR2 is SQIVND (reference sequence). This chain's CDR3 is CASSRTGVGETQYF. The CDR3 region has the DNA TGTGCCAGTAGTAGAACAGGGGTAGGAGAGACCCAGTACTTC.

The chain couples TRBV19 to TRBJ1-1; D uncertain. Trimming took 6 bases from V and 1 from J, leaving 12 bases between them. The CDR3 loop spans 14 amino acids. From germline, CDR1 is LNHDA and CDR2 SQIVND (reference sequence). CDR3 residues: CASRDGRENTEAFF. The CDR3 DNA follows: TGTGCCAGTAGGGACGGGAGGGAGAACACTGAAGCTTTCTTT.

The chain carries TRBV7-9 and TRBJ2-5; 12 bases are a match to TRBD2. Trimming took 5 bases from V and 2 from J; bases not matched to a gene: 6. The CDR3 is made up of 16 amino acids. Germline V lookup: CDR1 SEHNR, CDR2 FQNEAQ (reference sequence). In DNA form, the CDR3 reads TGTGCCAGCAGCCCACGGACTAGCGGGGTTCAAGAGACCCAGTACTTC. Translating it yields CASSPRTSGVQETQYF.

This clone was seen a single time. V is TRBV5-4 and J is TRBJ1-4, with 7 positions matching TRBD1. The CDR3 extends over 14 amino acids. V lost 6 bases and J lost 5; bases outside the gene matches: 7. CDR1 and CDR2 from the germline V gene are SGHNT and YYREEE (reference sequence). CDR3 residues: CASTRQGDNEKLFF. The CDR3 DNA reads TGTGCCAGCACCCGACAGGGCGACAATGAAAAACTGTTTTTT.

The rearrangement uses TRBV6-2 or TRBV6-3 and TRBJ2-5; maybe TRBD1 (6 bases). Per the germline V gene, CDR1 is MNHEY and CDR2 is SVGEGT. The CDR3 consists of 15 residues. V lost 5 bases, J lost 7 bases, and 20 bases lay in between. CDR3 DNA sequence: TGTGCCAGCAGTACCGGGGACACTTGGGCAGGGACCCAGTACTTC. Residues: CASSTGDTWAGTQYF.

CDR3 sequence reads: CASSSSQGGETQYF. Written as DNA, the CDR3 is TGTGCCAGCTCATCATCGCAGGGTGGGGAGACCCAGTACTTC. V and J are TRBV18 and TRBJ2-5, with D tentatively TRBD1 (5 bases). The CDR3 sequence is 14 residues long. CDR1 and CDR2 from the germline V gene are KGHSH and LQKENI. Trimming took off 5 bases at V and 5 bases at J, with 15 bases between the two ends. Complete variable domain (other parts from reference TRBV18 and TRBJ2-5): NAGVMQNPRHLVRRRGQEARLRCSPMKGHSHVYWYRQLPEEGLKFMVYLQKENIIDESGMPKERFSAEFPKEGPSILRIQQVVRGDSAAYFCASSSSQGGETQYFGPGTRLLVL.

The chain combines TRBV5-4 with TRBJ2-1; D gene uncertain. The CDR3 is 13 amino acids. From germline, CDR1 is SGHNT and CDR2 YYREEE (reference sequence). V gave up 0 bases and J gave up 9 bases, with 10 bases separating them. CDR3 amino acids: CASSLAEQTEQFF. Written as DNA, the CDR3 is TGTGCCAGCAGCTTGGCCGAGCAGACTGAGCAGTTCTTC.

The V and J genes are TRBV7-9 and TRBJ2-7; D call uncertain. V lost 3 bases to trimming and J lost 2 bases, with 11 bases between them. The CDR3 is 14 residues long. Germline CDR1 SEHNR, CDR2 FQNEAQ (reference sequence). CDR3 protein: CASSFHGLPYEQYF. CDR3 DNA: TGTGCCAGCAGCTTTCATGGGCTCCCCTACGAGCAGTACTTC.

V is TRBV18 and J is TRBJ2-3; TRBD2 might be the D (6 bases). This CDR3 comprises 16 residues. Trimming stripped 3 bases from V and 0 bases from J, with 13 bases between. Germline values: CDR1 KGHSH, CDR2 LQKENI. CDR3 protein: CASSPELAASTDTQYF. CDR3 nucleotides: TGTGCCAGCTCACCTGAACTAGCAGCTAGCACAGATACGCAGTATTTT.

This chain joins TRBV5-8 and TRBJ2-7; 7 bases align to TRBD1. With 1 base clipped from V and 4 bases from J, the junction kept 8 bases outside the gene matches. The CDR3 loop spans 15 amino acids. Germline V gene lookup returns CDR1 SGHTS and CDR2 YDEGEE. For the CDR3, the DNA is TGTGCCAGCAGCTTGAATACCGGGACAGCGTACGAGCAGTACTTC. Protein product: CASSLNTGTAYEQYF.

J is TRBJ1-6 and V is TRBV2; D perhaps matches TRBD1 (5 bases). The length of the CDR3 is 14 residues. CDR1 and CDR2 (germline): SNHLY, FYNNEI. V was clipped by 2 bases and J by 14 bases, with 16 bases between them. The CDR3 DNA reads TGTGCCAGCAGTGAAACAGTGACAGTAAGGTCCCTCCACTTT. It codes for CASSETVTVRSLHF.

The chain combines TRBV15 with TRBJ1-5; D might be TRBD1 (5 bases). Trimming took 8 bases from V and 1 from J, leaving 12 bases between them. The CDR3 covers 14 residues. Germline CDR1 LNHNV, CDR2 YYDKDF (reference sequence). The CDR3 loop reads CATPEGPSNQPQHF. The DNA of the CDR3 is TGTGCCACCCCAGAGGGGCCCAGCAATCAGCCCCAGCATTTT.

The chain recombines TRBV15 with TRBJ2-1, with D perhaps assigned TRBD1 or TRBD2 (5 bases each). CDR3 length equals 16 residues. Trimming stripped 5 bases from V and 2 bases from J, with 16 bases between. Germline CDR1 and CDR2: LNHNV and YYDKDF (reference sequence). CDR3 region: CATSWARDPPYNEQFF. CDR3 in DNA: TGTGCCACCAGCTGGGCCCGGGACCCTCCCTACAATGAGCAGTTCTTC.

The chain joins TRBV15 to TRBJ1-2; a possible D gene is TRBD1 (6 bases). Trimming took off 8 bases at V and 1 base at J, with 11 bases between the two ends. The CDR3 is 13 residues long. The germline V gene encodes CDR1 LNHNV and CDR2 YYDKDF (reference sequence). The CDR3 region has the DNA TGTGCCACCGGCCGGGACAATAACTATGGCTACACCTTC. Translating gives CATGRDNNYGYTF.

This sequence joins TRBV11-2 and TRBJ1-1; TRBD1 agrees at 10 bases. Per germline, CDR1 SGHAT and CDR2 FQNNGV. This CDR3 comprises 15 residues. With V trimmed by 5 bases and J by 3 bases, 6 bases remained unmatched. The CDR3: CASSTPTGGHTEAFF. The CDR3 DNA reads TGTGCCAGCAGCACCCCGACAGGGGGCCACACTGAAGCTTTCTTT. The full variable domain, rest sourced from reference TRBV11-2 and TRBJ1-1, is EAGVAQSPRYKIIEKRQSVAFWCNPISGHATLYWYQQILGQGPKLLIQFQNNGVVDDSQLPKDRFSAERLKGVDSTLKIQPAKLEDSAVYLCASSTPTGGHTEAFFGQGTRLTVV.

V and J are TRBV27 and TRBJ2-7; a weak D match, TRBD1 (6 bases). CDR1 is MNHEY and CDR2 is SMNVEV in the germline V gene (reference sequence). The CDR3 is made up of 12 amino acids. The CDR3, as DNA: TGTGTCGTCCAGGGGTCTGCCTACGAGCAGTACTTC. Translation gives CVVQGSAYEQYF.

This clone was counted a single time. J is TRBJ2-2 and V is TRBV5-1, with D maybe TRBD2 (6 bases). The CDR3 is 16 amino acids. The V end was cut by 4 bases, the J end by 0 bases, with 13 bases between. The germline CDR1 and CDR2 sequences are SGHRS and YFSETQ. CDR3 sequence: CASSPRDSANTGELFF. For the CDR3, the DNA is TGCGCCAGCAGCCCGCGGGACTCTGCGAACACCGGGGAGCTGTTTTTT.

This sequence joins TRBV12-3 or TRBV12-4 and TRBJ2-7; TRBD1 is a possible D gene (5 bases). V dropped 3 bases and J dropped 4 bases, with 10 bases sitting between them. The CDR3 length is 13 residues. CDR3 sequence reads: CASSFYQGYEQYF. CDR3 nucleotides: TGTGCCAGCAGTTTTTACCAGGGTTACGAGCAGTACTTC.

The genes are TRBV18 and TRBJ1-1, with D tentatively TRBD1 (5 bases). The germline V and J ends were trimmed by 1 base and 3 bases, with 6 bases remaining between them. The CDR3 consists of 13 residues. In germline, CDR1 is KGHSH, CDR2 LQKENI. CDR3 sequence: CASSPRGDTEAFF. CDR3 DNA: TGTGCCAGCTCACCACGGGGGGACACTGAAGCTTTCTTT.

The chain is built from TRBV7-2 and TRBJ1-2; tentative D call: TRBD1 (5 bases). Looked up from germline, CDR1 is SGHTA and CDR2 is FQGNSA. The length of the CDR3 is 15 residues. Trimming took 1 base from V and 6 from J, leaving 15 bases between them. The DNA of the CDR3 is TGTGCCAGCAGCTTAGTCCGGGGGAGTGAGCATGGCTACACCTTC. This encodes CASSLVRGSEHGYTF.

The rearrangement links TRBV19 to TRBJ1-1, with D maybe TRBD1 (5 bases). This CDR3 has 18 residues. Trimming shortened V by 2 bases and J by 4 bases, and 23 bases separated the two germline ends. Germline CDR1 reads LNHDA; CDR2 reads SQIVND (reference sequence). CDR3: CASSIPGAGTGGSTEAFF. The CDR3 nucleotides read TGTGCCAGTAGTATACCCGGGGCAGGAACTGGAGGGAGCACTGAAGCTTTCTTT.

CDR3 sequence reads: CASSVLEQYTGELFF. DNA for the CDR3: TGTGCCAGCAGTGTTTTGGAACAGTACACCGGGGAGCTGTTTTTT. The chain joins TRBV2 to TRBJ2-2, with D unresolved. Trimming shortened V by 4 bases and J by 3 bases, and 12 bases separated the two germline ends. The CDR3 consists of 15 residues. Germline V gene sequence: CDR1 SNHLY, CDR2 FYNNEI.